This T cell receptor (beta chain) comes out of a study of shared clonotypes between healthy human individuals. Per the original methods: ImmunoSEQ sequences covered only the junction and lacked quality scores; filtering therefore differed. Assay used: immunoSEQ multiplex PCR; TCRdb lists only in-frame clones, some missing. V and J calls plus clone size are reproduced from that table; the DNA served to infer D and trimming. This table has approximately 2.3 million clones, 90% to 95% appearing once. The CDR3 contains 12 residues. Germline CDR1 is SQVTM and CDR2 is ANQGSEA. Trimming cost V 4 bases and J 8 bases, with 14 bases left between them. All donors were Caucasian adults living in Nashville, Tennessee. As to this clone: The antigen remains unidentified.

Study-level results: Between a few donors, naive CD4 clonotypes were shared at a level of around 4.8%. Generation probabilities of non-shared clonotypes were lower (relative to those shared by all four donors).

Sequenced material: naive CD4+ T cells from PBMCs. Subset reported: CD45RA+ positively selected. This chain connects TRBV29-1 to TRBJ1-2; a possible D gene is TRBD1 (5 bases). The clonotype comes from a man aged 18 to 30 in good health. Some clones in this sample may be carry-over from other donors' samples. The CDR3 DNA reads as TGCAGCGTTGTCCCCCAGGGCTCCGGCTACACCTTC. It is translated as CSVVPQGSGYTF.